One and the same sample provided the 18 T cell receptor beta chains below, sequenced in a study of T cell responses to AZD1222 COVID-19 vaccine. The data were produced by immunoSEQ multiplex PCR, yet TCRdb's version contains in-frame clones alone and is incomplete. This table has approximately 130,000 clones, roughly nine tenths appearing once. The sample was peripheral blood, taken 28 days after the second AZD1222 dose. The receptor source for this set is an adult who received the AZD1222 COVID-19 vaccine.

This clone has just one count. The chain recombines TRBV7-9 with TRBJ1-2; D remains ambiguous. From germline, CDR1 is SEHNR and CDR2 FQNEAQ (reference sequence). The CDR3 contains 14 residues. The V gene lost 5 bases and the J gene lost 0 bases, with 10 bases spanning the gap. The CDR3 DNA reads as TGTGCCAGCAGCGGGATAGTAGCTAACTATGGCTACACCTTC. Protein sequence: CASSGIVANYGYTF.

This clone turned up a few times. The V gene is TRBV2, the J gene TRBJ1-3; D gene unclear. CDR1 is SNHLY, CDR2 FYNNEI, per germline. The CDR3 is made up of 16 amino acids. V shed 6 bases and J shed 1 base, with 16 bases lying between them. The CDR3 DNA reads TGTGCCAGCAGGGCCCTGTCGGTTTTATCTGGAAACACCATATATTTT. Translating gives CASRALSVLSGNTIYF.

The J gene is TRBJ1-1, the V gene TRBV2; no definite D call. Between the trimmed V and J ends, which lost 1 base and 11 bases, there was a span of 8 bases. There are 11 residues in the CDR3. Per the germline V gene, CDR1 is SNHLY and CDR2 is FYNNEI. CDR3 in amino acids: CASSEGRVAFF. The DNA for the CDR3 is TGTGCCAGCAGTGAAGGGCGTGTGGCTTTCTTT.

The chain recombines TRBV7-9 with TRBJ1-2; D gene uncertain. This CDR3 has 13 residues. V dropped 5 bases and J dropped 5 bases, with 12 bases sitting between them. Germline assignment: CDR1 SEHNR and CDR2 FQNEAQ (reference sequence). CDR3 in amino acids: CASSPPTPYGYTF. The CDR3 DNA is TGTGCCAGCAGCCCACCGACACCGTATGGCTACACCTTC.

This clone has just one count. The V and J genes are TRBV30 and TRBJ1-2; D is perhaps TRBD1 (5 bases). This CDR3 is built from 14 residues. Deletions cut 4 bases from V and 2 bases from J, with 14 bases between. The germline CDR1 and CDR2 sequences are GTSNPN and SVGIG (reference sequence). The CDR3 nucleotides are TGTGCCTGGACAGATCTAGGGGCCAACTATGGCTACACCTTC. Protein: CAWTDLGANYGYTF.

The chain joins TRBV5-1 to TRBJ2-4; D perhaps matches TRBD2 (6 bases). The V end lost 0 bases, the J end lost 5 bases, and 15 bases lay between the germline ends. The CDR3 has 16 amino acids. In germline, CDR1 is SGHRS, CDR2 YFSETQ. The DNA of the CDR3 is TGCGCCAGCAGCTTGGGGATTGCGGGACCTCAAAACATTCAGTACTTC. It specifies CASSLGIAGPQNIQYF.

This chain joins TRBV10-1 and TRBJ2-3, with D perhaps TRBD1 (6 bases). V was shortened by 6 bases and J by 4 bases, with 14 bases between the two germline ends. CDR3 length: 14 amino acids. Germline assignment: CDR1 WNHNN and CDR2 SYGVQD (reference sequence). The CDR3, as DNA: TGCGCCAGCAGCGTACTGGACAGTTCAGATACGCAGTATTTT. It codes for CASSVLDSSDTQYF.

The chain is built from TRBV5-1 and TRBJ1-3; 7 positions agree with TRBD1. With 0 bases clipped from V and 2 bases from J, the junction kept 2 bases outside the gene matches. From germline, CDR1 is SGHRS and CDR2 YFSETQ. The CDR3 consists of 15 residues. CDR3 DNA: TGCGCCAGCAGCTTGGGGCAGGGGGCTGGAAACACCATATATTTT. Its protein is CASSLGQGAGNTIYF.

J is TRBJ1-2 and V is TRBV6-5; D is undetermined. This CDR3 comprises 14 residues. The germline V and J ends were trimmed by 0 bases and 5 bases, with 10 bases remaining between them. Germline-derived CDR1 and CDR2 are MNHEY and SVGAGI. CDR3 sequence: CASSYSVDGYGYTF. The CDR3, as DNA: TGTGCCAGCAGTTACTCGGTGGACGGTTATGGCTACACCTTC.

This clone was observed a handful of times. The gene calls are TRBV19 and TRBJ1-4, with D unresolved. With 1 base removed from V and 5 bases from J, the gap between germline ends came to 8 bases. The CDR3 loop spans 14 amino acids. Germline V gene data show CDR1 as LNHDA and CDR2 as SQIVND (reference sequence). The CDR3 is CASSIGRMNEKLFF. CDR3 coding DNA: TGTGCCAGTAGTATAGGGCGGATGAATGAAAAACTGTTTTTT.

The rearrangement links TRBV10-3 to TRBJ2-1; 11 nucleotides line up with TRBD2. After removal of 5 bases from V and 5 bases from J, the junction contained 2 bases not matched to a gene. CDR1 and CDR2 (germline): ENHRY, SYGVKD. The CDR3 has 14 residues. CDR3 in DNA: TGTGCCATCAGTCCGGGACTAGCGGACAATGAGCAGTTCTTC. It translates to CAISPGLADNEQFF.

This rearrangement joins TRBV4-1 to TRBJ1-1; D not resolved. This CDR3 has 18 amino acids. V shed 8 bases and J shed 1 base, with 26 bases lying between them. Germline V gene sequence: CDR1 MGHRA, CDR2 YSYEKL. The CDR3 nucleotides read TGCGCCAGCGTGCCACTAGGGAATCATCGGCTCGGGAACACTGAAGCTTTCTTT. It codes for CASVPLGNHRLGNTEAFF.

V is TRBV4-3 and J is TRBJ2-7, with TRBD2 matching 8 bases. The J segment lost 1 base and the V segment lost 3 bases, leaving 8 bases of the junction unmatched. Germline-derived CDR1 and CDR2 are LGHNA and YSLEER. The CDR3 loop spans 16 amino acids. CDR3 residues: CASSQDIRGGSYEQYF. The CDR3 DNA follows: TGCGCCAGCAGCCAGGACATCCGGGGGGGTTCCTACGAGCAGTACTTC.

The chain is built from TRBV5-1 and TRBJ1-1, with a possible D match to TRBD1 (5 bases). CDR3 length: 15 amino acids. Deletions cut 0 bases from V and 1 base from J, with 10 bases between. In germline, CDR1 is SGHRS, CDR2 YFSETQ. The CDR3 DNA sequence: TGCGCCAGCAGCTTGGAAGGACACCCGAACACTGAAGCTTTCTTT. This gives the protein CASSLEGHPNTEAFF.

V usage is TRBV6-6 and J usage is TRBJ2-3, with D unclear. Between the trimmed V and J ends, which lost 6 bases and 5 bases, there was a span of 9 bases. The germline gives CDR1 MNHNY, CDR2 SVGAGI (reference sequence). The CDR3 consists of 12 residues. CDR3 nucleotides: TGTGCCAGCAGGGTTGCGGAAGATACGCAGTATTTT. Protein product: CASRVAEDTQYF.

The rearrangement joins TRBV5-1 to TRBJ2-7, with TRBD1 as a possible D gene (6 bases). V dropped 0 bases and J dropped 2 bases, with 9 bases sitting between them. This CDR3 has 14 residues. Per germline, CDR1 SGHRS and CDR2 YFSETQ. The CDR3: CASSLVTGTYEQYF. Written as DNA, the CDR3 is TGCGCCAGCAGCTTGGTCACAGGGACCTACGAGCAGTACTTC.

The chain joins TRBV10-3 to TRBJ2-7; 13 bases match TRBD2. Trimming removed 0 bases from V and 3 bases from J; junction bases left unmatched: 2. Germline V CDR1 and CDR2: ENHRY, SYGVKD. The CDR3 totals 16 residues. As DNA, the CDR3 is TGTGCCATCAGTGAGTCGGGGACTAGCGGGAACTACGAGCAGTACTTC. Translation: CAISESGTSGNYEQYF.

As for this clone: Other DNA sequences in this specimen translate into the identical CDR3. The gene calls are TRBV5-1 and TRBJ1-1; possibly TRBD1 for D (5 bases). The CDR3 extends over 14 amino acids. The germline V gene has CDR1 SGHRS and CDR2 YFSETQ. V lost 2 bases and J 5 bases, leaving 13 bases between the germline ends. This CDR3 is CASSFGGRRTEAFF. CDR3 coding DNA: TGCGCCAGCAGCTTCGGGGGTAGGCGGACTGAAGCTTTCTTT.